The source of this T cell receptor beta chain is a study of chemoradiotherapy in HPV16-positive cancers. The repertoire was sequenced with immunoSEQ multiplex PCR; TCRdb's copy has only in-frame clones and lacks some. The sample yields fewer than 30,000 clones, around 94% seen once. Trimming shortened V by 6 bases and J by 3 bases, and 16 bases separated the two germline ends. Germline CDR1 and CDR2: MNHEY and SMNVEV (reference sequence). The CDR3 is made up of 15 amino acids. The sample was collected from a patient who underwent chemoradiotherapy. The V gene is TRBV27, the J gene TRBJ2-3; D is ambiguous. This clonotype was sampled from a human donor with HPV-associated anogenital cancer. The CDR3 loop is CASSRKPVSTDTQYF. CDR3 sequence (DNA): TGTGCCAGCAGCCGGAAACCGGTCAGTACAGATACGCAGTATTTT.